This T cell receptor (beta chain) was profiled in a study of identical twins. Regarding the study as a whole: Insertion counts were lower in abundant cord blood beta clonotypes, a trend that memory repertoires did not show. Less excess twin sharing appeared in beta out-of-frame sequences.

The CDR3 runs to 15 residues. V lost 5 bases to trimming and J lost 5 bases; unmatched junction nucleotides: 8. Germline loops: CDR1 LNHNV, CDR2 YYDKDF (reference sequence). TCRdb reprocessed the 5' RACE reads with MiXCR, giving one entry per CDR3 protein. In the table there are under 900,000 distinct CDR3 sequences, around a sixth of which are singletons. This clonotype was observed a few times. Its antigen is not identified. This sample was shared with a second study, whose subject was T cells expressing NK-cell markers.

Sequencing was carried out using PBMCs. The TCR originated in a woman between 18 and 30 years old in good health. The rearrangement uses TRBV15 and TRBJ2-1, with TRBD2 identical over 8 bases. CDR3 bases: TGTGCCACCAGCGCCAGGGTAGCGGGAAACAATGAGCAGTTCTTC. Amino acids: CATSARVAGNNEQFF. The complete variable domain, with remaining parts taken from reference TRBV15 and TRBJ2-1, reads DAMVIQNPRYQVTQFGKPVTLSCSQTLNHNVMYWYQQKSSQAPKLLFHYYDKDFNNEADTPDNFQSRRPNTSFCFLDIRSPGLGDTAMYLCATSARVAGNNEQFFGPGTRLTVL.